This is a list of T cell receptor beta chains from one sample in a study of blood T cell repertoires in COVID-19. TCRdb's copy holds only in-frame clones and misses some; the assay was immunoSEQ multiplex PCR. The data show roughly 220,000 clones, with 80% to 90% seen just once and approximately 3.5% held by the top ten. Sequences were obtained from PBMCs or T cells enriched from blood (not recorded which). The receptor source for this set is a woman aged 18-29 years in a cohort exposed to, infected with or recovered from COVID-19 (not recorded which). CDR3s include the opening cysteine and the closing phenylalanine or tryptophan. A D gene is named only where the DNA matches it firmly. Clone size appears in some rows only: once, few, many, or a class for an expanded clone.

V,D,size,J,CDR3,DNA
TRBV5-1,NA,few,TRBJ2-1,CASSINNEQFF,TGCGCCAGCAGCATAAACAATGAGCAGTTCTTC
TRBV5-3,TRBD2,once,TRBJ2-7,CARSLSLSGVYEQYF,TGTGCCAGAAGCTTGTCCCTCAGCGGGGTTTACGAGCAGTACTTC
TRBV3-1/TRBV3-2,NA,NA,TRBJ2-1,CASSLNMGALSNEQFF,TGTGCCAGCAGCCTGAATATGGGGGCTCTATCGAATGAGCAGTTCTTC
TRBV2,NA,NA,TRBJ1-2,CASRRQSIGYTF,TGTGCCAGCAGGAGGCAGAGTATCGGCTACACCTTC
TRBV5-6,NA,once,TRBJ2-7,CASSFDSNYEQYF,TGTGCCAGCAGCTTCGACAGCAACTACGAGCAGTACTTC
TRBV18,NA,NA,TRBJ2-5,CASSPGNLQETQYF,TGTGCCAGCTCACCAGGCAACCTCCAGGAGACCCAGTACTTC
TRBV11-2,NA,once,TRBJ1-5,CASSLAEPNQPQHF,TGTGCCAGCAGCTTGGCAGAACCAAATCAGCCCCAGCATTTT
TRBV6-1,NA,NA,TRBJ1-3,CASSENGADGNTIYF,TGTGCCAGCAGTGAAAATGGGGCCGATGGAAACACCATATATTTT
TRBV6-1,NA,NA,TRBJ1-5,CASSEFGRRGDQPQHF,TGTGCCAGCAGTGAATTTGGCAGGAGGGGAGATCAGCCCCAGCATTTT
TRBV29-1,TRBD2,NA,TRBJ2-7,CSVTVAGGEQYF,TGCAGCGTGACGGTAGCGGGAGGTGAGCAGTACTTC
TRBV11-3,NA,NA,TRBJ2-5,CASSFSEQETQYF,TGTGCCAGCAGCTTCTCAGAACAAGAGACCCAGTACTTC
TRBV19,NA,NA,TRBJ1-5,CASSIARVVSNQPQHF,TGTGCCAGTAGTATAGCACGAGTGGTTAGCAATCAGCCCCAGCATTTT
TRBV28,NA,NA,TRBJ1-5,CASKPGGPDNQPQHF,TGTGCCAGCAAGCCCGGGGGGCCCGACAATCAGCCCCAGCATTTT
TRBV2,TRBD2,NA,TRBJ2-3,CASTREATDTQYF,TGTGCCAGCACCCGGGAGGCCACAGATACGCAGTATTTT
TRBV24-1,NA,NA,TRBJ2-3,CATSDQGSTTDTQYF,TGTGCCACCAGTGATCAGGGGTCCACCACAGATACGCAGTATTTT
TRBV6-5,NA,NA,TRBJ1-1,CASSYRSNTEAFF,TGTGCCAGCAGTTATCGGTCGAACACTGAAGCTTTCTTT